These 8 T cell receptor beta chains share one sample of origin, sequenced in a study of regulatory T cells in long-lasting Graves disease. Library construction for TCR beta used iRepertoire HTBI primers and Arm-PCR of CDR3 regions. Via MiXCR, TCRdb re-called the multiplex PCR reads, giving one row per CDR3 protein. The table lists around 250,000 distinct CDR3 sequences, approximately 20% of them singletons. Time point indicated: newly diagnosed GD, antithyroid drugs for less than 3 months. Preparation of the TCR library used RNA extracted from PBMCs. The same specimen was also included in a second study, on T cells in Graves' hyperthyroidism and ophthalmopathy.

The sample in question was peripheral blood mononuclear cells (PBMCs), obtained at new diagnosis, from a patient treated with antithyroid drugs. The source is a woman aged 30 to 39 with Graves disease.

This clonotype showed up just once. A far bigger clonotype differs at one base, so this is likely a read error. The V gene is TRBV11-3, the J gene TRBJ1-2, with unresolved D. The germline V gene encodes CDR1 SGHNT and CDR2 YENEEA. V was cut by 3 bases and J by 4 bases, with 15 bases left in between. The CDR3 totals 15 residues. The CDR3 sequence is CASSFAASRSYGYTF. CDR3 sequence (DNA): TGTGCCAGCAGCTTCGCGGCCAGCAGGAGCTATGGCTACACCTTC.

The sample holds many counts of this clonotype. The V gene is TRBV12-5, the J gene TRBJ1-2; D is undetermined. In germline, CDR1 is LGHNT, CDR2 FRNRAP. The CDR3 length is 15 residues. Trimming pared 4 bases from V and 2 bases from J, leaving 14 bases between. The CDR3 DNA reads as TGTGCTAGTGGTTCCTCCTGGACTGACAACTATGGCTACACCTTC. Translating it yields CASGSSWTDNYGYTF.

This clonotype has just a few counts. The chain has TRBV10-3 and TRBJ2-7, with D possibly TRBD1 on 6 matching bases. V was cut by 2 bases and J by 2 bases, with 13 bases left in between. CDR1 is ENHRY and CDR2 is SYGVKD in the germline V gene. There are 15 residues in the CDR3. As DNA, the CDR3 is TGTGCCATCAGTGAGAACGACAGGCCCACCTACGAGCAGTACTTC. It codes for CAISENDRPTYEQYF.

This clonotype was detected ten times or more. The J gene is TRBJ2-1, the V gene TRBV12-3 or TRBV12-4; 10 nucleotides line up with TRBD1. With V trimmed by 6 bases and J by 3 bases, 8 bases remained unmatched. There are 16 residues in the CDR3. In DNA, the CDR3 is TGTGCCAGCAGAGTAACCGGGACAGGGGTCTACAATGAGCAGTTCTTC. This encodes CASRVTGTGVYNEQFF.

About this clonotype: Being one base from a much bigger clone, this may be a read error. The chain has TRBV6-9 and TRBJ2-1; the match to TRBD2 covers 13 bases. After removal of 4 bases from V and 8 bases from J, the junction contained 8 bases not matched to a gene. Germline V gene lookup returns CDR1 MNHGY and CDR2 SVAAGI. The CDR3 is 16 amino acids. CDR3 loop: CASSWGTSGEADEQFF. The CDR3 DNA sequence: TGTGCCAGCAGTTGGGGGACTAGCGGGGAGGCCGATGAGCAGTTCTTC.

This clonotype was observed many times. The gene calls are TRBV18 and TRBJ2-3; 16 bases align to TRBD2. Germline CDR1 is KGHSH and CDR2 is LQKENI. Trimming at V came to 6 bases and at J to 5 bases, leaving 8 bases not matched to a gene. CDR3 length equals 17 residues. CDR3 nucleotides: TGTGCCAGCTCGACCGGGACTAGCGGGGGGGCCCAAGATACGCAGTATTTT. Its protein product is CASSTGTSGGAQDTQYF.

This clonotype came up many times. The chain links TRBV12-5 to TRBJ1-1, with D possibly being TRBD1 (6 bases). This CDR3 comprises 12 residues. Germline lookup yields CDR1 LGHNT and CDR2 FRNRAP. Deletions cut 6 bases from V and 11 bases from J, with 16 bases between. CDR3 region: CASGERGRRAFF. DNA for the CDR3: TGTGCTAGTGGGGAGCGGGGGCGCCGGGCTTTCTTT. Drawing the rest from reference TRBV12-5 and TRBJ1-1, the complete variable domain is DARVTQTPRHKVTEMGQEVTMRCQPILGHNTVFWYRQTMMQGLELLAYFRNRAPLDDSGMPKDRFSAEMPDATLATLKIQPSEPRDSAVYFCASGERGRRAFFGQGTRLTVV.

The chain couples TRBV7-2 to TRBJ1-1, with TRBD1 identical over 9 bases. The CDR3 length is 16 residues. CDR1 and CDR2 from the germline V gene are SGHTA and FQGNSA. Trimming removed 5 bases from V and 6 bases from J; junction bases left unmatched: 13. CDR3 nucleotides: TGTGCCAGCAGCCCCAGTCCCGGGACAGGGTGGGCTGAAGCTTTCTTT. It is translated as CASSPSPGTGWAEAFF.